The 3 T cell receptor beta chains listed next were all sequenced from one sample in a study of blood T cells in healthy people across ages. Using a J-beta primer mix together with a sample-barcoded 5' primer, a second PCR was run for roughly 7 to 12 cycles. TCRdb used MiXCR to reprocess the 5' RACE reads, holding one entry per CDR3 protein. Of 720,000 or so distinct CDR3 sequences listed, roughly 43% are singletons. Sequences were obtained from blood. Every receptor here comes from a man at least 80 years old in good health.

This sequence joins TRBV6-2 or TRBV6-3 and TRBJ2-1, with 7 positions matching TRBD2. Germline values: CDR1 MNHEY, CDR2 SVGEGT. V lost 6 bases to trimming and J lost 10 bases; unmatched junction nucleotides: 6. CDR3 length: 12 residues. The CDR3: CASRQGGVEQFF. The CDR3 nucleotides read TGTGCCAGCAGGCAGGGAGGGGTGGAGCAGTTCTTC.

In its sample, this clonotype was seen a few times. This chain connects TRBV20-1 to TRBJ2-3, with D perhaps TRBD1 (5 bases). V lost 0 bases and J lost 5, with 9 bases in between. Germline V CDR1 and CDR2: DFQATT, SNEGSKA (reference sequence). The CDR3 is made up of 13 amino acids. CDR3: CSAREQGGDTQYF. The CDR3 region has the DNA TGCAGTGCTAGAGAGCAGGGTGGAGATACGCAGTATTTT.

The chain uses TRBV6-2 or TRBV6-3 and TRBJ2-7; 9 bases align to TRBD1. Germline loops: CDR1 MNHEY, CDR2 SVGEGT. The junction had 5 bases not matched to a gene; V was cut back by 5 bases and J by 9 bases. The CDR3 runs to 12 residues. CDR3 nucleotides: TGTGCCAGCAGTACCGGGACAGGGAGGCAGTACTTC. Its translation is CASSTGTGRQYF.